This T cell receptor (beta chain) was profiled in a study of T cells in Graves' hyperthyroidism and ophthalmopathy (dated by TCRdb to the late 2010s). Broadly, across the study: Peripheral blood was collected at initial diagnosis, before any treatment. To identify distinguishing TCR V-J signatures, a discovery cohort of around 100 patients was used, comprising roughly 45 with Graves' ophthalmopathy and around 60 with stable Graves' hyperthyroidism. Prospective prediction of ophthalmopathy was tested in an independent validation cohort of 18 to 20 hyperthyroidism patients and 17 patients who later progressed to ophthalmopathy. The approximately 90 discovery patients were randomly split 7:3 into training and test sets. In addition, the study compared T-cell repertoires in thyroid tissue and in blood from 6 or 7 Graves' hyperthyroidism patients. After blood sampling, hyperthyroidism patients were treated with methimazole at a starting dose of 30 mg daily, and ophthalmopathy patients were treated with high-dose intravenous methylprednisolone. According to the paper, TCR Vbeta CDR3 sequencing was carried out on 135 peripheral blood samples, which came from about 45 ophthalmopathy, around 74 hyperthyroidism and roughly 17 progressor patients.

What the study reported, not specific to this receptor: A model built on a 13 V-J signature distinguished ophthalmopathy from stable hyperthyroidism, reaching 85% to 90% sensitivity and 81.08% specificity in cross-validation and 80%/75% in testing. Sample size was not statistically predetermined, and blinding of investigators to group allocation was not performed. During validation, the model predicted progression to ophthalmopathy a median of about 6.5 months ahead of onset, with approximately 71% sensitivity and more than 72% specificity. Most expanded thyroid clonotypes (frequency above 0.001) were also detected in blood, suggesting blood repertoires may reflect thyroid immune responses.

This clonotype was picked up one time. It lacks a known antigen. Base quality data are lacking; no much larger clone is found one base away. Resting on one read, the evidence is weak. V lost 6 bases and J lost 6 bases; the stretch between them is 14 bases long. The CDR3, cysteine through phenylalanine, is 14 amino acids long. Left in the record is the CDR3 DNA by itself, 42 bases read in frame from the first base. As encoded in the germline V gene, CDR1 is KGHDR while CDR2 is SFDVKD. Amplification of TCR beta CDR3 regions was carried out from RNA transcripts. The TCR CDR3 was subjected to a first round of RT-PCR using the HTBI primer set and the Qiagen OneStep RT-PCR kit. Libraries were constructed in a second round of multiplex PCR, after which size selection and purification were carried out. Sequencing of the libraries was done on an Illumina HiSeq2000 using paired-end 100 bp reads. The published analysis was carried out like this. SOAPnuke was used to process the raw data, throwing out any read that contained adapters or uncalled bases, had a mean Phred below 15, or lacked an exact constant-primer or identifier match. COPE v1.2.5 was used to merge high-quality paired reads, and clonotypes were defined as unique nucleotide sequences. Clonotypes were aligned to IMGT TRBV, TRBD and TRBJ reference segments using MiTCR v1.1. Analysis was restricted to V-J combinations with a frequency above 0.0001, which covered about 99% of repertoires. The TCS score was defined as the ratio of F50 (clonal expansion) to E x V (chaos), calculated using BLOSUM62-based TCRdist between CDR3 peptides within each V-J. Welch's t-statistics and random forest reduced roughly 500 V-J features to about 13, which were used in a naive Bayes classifier (R e1071). The similarity between thyroid and blood repertoires was quantified using the Morisita-Horn index. Clones were called with MiXCR by TCRdb after fastp trimmed the public reads at Q25, and only in-frame beta chains were retained. Rows with a matching CDR3 protein are joined into one entry that keeps the most common DNA and genes. The V and J calls here are based on TCRdb, not the publication. For this sample the table gives roughly 800,000 distinct CDR3 sequences, of which about 38% were detected only once. The ten most abundant clones make up 7% to 10% of the sample.

Stable Graves' hyperthyroidism was defined as no progression to ophthalmopathy during 18 months of follow-up. Hyperthyroidism patients were newly diagnosed, with disease duration under 2 months, and aged 18 to 65 years. Patients with uncontrolled infections, other autoimmune diseases, pregnancy or lactation were excluded. Diagnoses were based on clinical symptoms, serum thyroxine and TRAb, thyroid ultrasound and orbital computed tomography. Ficoll-Paque density gradient centrifugation was used to isolate PBMCs from approximately 10 ml of fresh peripheral blood. Total RNA was extracted using Trizol reagent, and RNA quality was assessed on an Agilent 2100 Bioanalyzer.

The sample comprised blood. This receptor was obtained from a man between 18 and 29 years old with Graves' hyperthyroidism. The sequence is built from TRBV24-1 and TRBJ1-5; confidence is insufficient to name the D gene. This receptor carries the CDR3 CATSLWKAGQPQHF. In nucleotides, the sequence is TGTGCCACCAGTTTATGGAAGGCGGGTCAGCCCCAGCATTTT.